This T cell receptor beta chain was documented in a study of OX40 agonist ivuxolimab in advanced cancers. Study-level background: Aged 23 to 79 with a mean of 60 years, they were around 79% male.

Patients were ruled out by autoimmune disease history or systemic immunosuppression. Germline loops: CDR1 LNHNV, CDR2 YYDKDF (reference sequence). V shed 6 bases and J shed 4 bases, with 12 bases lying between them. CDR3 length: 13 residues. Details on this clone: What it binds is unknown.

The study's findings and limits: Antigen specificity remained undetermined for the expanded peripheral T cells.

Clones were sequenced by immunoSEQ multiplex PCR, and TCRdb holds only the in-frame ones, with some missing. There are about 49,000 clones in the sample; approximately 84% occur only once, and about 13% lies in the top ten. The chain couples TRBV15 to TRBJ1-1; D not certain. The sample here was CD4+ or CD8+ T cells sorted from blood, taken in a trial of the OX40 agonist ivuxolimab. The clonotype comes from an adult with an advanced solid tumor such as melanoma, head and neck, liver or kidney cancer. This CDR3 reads CATSREVGTEAFF. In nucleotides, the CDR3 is TGTGCCACCAGTAGGGAGGTCGGCACTGAAGCTTTCTTT.